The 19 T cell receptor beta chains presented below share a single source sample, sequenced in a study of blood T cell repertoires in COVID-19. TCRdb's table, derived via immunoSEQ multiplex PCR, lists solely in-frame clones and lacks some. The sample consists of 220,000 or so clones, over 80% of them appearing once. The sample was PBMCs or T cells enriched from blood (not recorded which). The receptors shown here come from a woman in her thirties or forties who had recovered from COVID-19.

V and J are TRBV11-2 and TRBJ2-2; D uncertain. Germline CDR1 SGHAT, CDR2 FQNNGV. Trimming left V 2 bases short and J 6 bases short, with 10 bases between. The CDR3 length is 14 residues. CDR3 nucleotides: TGTGCCAGCAGCTTACAAGCATTCGCCGGGGAGCTGTTTTTT. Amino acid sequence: CASSLQAFAGELFF.

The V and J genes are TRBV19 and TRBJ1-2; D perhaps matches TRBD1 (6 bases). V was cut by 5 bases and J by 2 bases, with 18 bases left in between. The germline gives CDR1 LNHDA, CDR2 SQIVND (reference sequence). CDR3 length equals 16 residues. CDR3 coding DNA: TGTGCCAGTAGTCGGGCAGGGGAAGAGGTGAACTATGGCTACACCTTC. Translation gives CASSRAGEEVNYGYTF.

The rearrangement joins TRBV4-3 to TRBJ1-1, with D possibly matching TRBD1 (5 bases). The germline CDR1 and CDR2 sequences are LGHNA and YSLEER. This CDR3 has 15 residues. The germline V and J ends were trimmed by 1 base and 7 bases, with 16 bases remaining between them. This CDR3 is CASSQVFGSTGEAFF. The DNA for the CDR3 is TGCGCCAGCAGCCAAGTATTCGGTTCAACAGGTGAAGCTTTCTTT.

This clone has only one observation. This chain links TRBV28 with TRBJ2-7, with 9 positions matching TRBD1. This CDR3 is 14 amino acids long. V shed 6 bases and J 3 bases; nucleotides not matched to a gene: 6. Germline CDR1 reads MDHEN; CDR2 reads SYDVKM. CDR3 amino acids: CASRGGQGIYEQYF. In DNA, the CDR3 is TGTGCCAGCAGGGGGGGACAGGGCATCTACGAGCAGTACTTC.

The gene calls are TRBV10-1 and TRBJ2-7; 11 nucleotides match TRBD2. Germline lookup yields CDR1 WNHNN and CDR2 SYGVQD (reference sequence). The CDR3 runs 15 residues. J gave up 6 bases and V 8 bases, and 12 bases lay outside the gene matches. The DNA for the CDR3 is TGCGCCAGCCGCCGAATAGGGCTAGCGGGAGGCGAGCAGTACGTC. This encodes CASRRIGLAGGEQYV.

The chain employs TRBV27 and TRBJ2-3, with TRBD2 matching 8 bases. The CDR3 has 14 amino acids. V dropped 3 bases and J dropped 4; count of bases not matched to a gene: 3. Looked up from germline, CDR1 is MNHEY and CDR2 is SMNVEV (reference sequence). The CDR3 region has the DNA TGTGCCAGCAGTTTTAGCGGGAACTCAGATACGCAGTATTTT. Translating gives CASSFSGNSDTQYF.

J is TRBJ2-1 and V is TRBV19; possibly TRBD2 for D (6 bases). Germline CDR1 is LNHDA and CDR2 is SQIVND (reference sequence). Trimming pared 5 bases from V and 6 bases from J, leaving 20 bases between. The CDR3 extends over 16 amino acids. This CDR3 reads CASSRPREMPANEQFF. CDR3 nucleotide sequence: TGTGCCAGTAGTCGACCCCGGGAGATGCCCGCCAATGAGCAGTTCTTC. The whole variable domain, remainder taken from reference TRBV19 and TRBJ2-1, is DGGITQSPKYLFRKEGQNVTLSCEQNLNHDAMYWYRQDPGQGLRLIYYSQIVNDFQKGDIAEGYSVSREKKESFPLTVTSAQKNPTAFYLCASSRPREMPANEQFFGPGTRLTVL.

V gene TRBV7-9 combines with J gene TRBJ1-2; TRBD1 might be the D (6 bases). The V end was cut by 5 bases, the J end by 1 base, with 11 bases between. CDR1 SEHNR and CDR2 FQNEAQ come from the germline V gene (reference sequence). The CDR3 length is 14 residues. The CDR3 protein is CASSTHRDNYGYTF. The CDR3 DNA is TGTGCCAGCAGCACCCACAGGGATAACTATGGCTACACCTTC.

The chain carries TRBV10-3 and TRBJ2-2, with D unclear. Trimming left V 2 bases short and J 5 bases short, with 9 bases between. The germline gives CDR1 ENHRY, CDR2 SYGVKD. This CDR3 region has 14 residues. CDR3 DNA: TGTGCCATCAGTGAGGTAGCCCCAACCGGGGAGCTGTTTTTT. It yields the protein CAISEVAPTGELFF.

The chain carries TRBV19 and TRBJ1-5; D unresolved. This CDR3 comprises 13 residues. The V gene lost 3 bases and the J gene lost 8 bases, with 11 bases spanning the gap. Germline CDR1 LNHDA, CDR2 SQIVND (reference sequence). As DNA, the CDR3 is TGTGCCAGTAGTATTACGACGGGAGAGCCCCAGCATTTT. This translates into CASSITTGEPQHF.

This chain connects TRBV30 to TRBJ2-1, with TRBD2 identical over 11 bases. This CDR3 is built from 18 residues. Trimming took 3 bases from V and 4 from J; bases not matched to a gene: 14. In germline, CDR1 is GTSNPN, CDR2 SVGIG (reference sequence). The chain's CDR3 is CAWSRLRLTSGAYNEQFF. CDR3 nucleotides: TGTGCCTGGAGCCGACTAAGACTGACTAGCGGGGCTTACAATGAGCAGTTCTTC.

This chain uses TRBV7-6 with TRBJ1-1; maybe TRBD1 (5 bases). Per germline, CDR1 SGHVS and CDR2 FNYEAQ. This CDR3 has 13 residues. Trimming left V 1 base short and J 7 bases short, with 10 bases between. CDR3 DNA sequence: TGTGCCAGCAGCTTAGATGAGACAGTTGAAGCTTTCTTT. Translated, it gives CASSLDETVEAFF. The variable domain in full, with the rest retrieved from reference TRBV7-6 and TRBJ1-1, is GAGVSQSPRYKVTKRGQDVALRCDPISGHVSLYWYRQALGQGPEFLTYFNYEAQQDKSGLPNDRFSAERPEGSISTLTIQRTEQRDSAMYRCASSLDETVEAFFGQGTRLTVV.

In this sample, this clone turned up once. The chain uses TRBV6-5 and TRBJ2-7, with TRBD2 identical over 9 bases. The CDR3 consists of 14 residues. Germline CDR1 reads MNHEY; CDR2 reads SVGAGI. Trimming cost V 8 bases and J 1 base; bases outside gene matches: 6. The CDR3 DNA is TGTGCCAGCTCGGCGGGAGGGTGGTCCTACGAGCAGTACTTC. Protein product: CASSAGGWSYEQYF.

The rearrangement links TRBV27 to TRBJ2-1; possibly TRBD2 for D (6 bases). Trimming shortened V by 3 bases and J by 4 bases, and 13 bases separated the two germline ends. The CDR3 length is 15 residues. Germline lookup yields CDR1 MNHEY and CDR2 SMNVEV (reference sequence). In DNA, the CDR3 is TGTGCCAGCAGTTTGGGTATTGGGGGGTACAATGAGCAGTTCTTC. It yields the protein CASSLGIGGYNEQFF.

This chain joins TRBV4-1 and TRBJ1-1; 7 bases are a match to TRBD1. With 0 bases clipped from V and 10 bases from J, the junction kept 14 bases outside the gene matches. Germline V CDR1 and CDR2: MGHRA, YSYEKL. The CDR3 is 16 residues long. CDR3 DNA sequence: TGCGCCAGCAGCCAAGAGAATATGAGGACAGGTCGGGGAGCTTTCTTT. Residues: CASSQENMRTGRGAFF.

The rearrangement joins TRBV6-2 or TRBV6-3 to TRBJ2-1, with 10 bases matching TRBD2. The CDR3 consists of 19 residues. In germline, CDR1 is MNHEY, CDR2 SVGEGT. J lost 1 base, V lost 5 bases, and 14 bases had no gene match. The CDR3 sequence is CASSGASGLAIGSYNEQFF. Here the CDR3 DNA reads TGTGCCAGCAGTGGGGCCTCGGGACTAGCGATCGGGTCCTACAATGAGCAGTTCTTC.

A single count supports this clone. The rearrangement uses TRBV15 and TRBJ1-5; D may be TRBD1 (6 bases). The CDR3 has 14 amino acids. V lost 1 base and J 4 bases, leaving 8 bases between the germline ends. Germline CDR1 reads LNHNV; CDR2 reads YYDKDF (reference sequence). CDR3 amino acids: CATSRGTGNQPQHF. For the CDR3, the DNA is TGTGCCACCAGCAGAGGTACAGGGAATCAGCCCCAGCATTTT.

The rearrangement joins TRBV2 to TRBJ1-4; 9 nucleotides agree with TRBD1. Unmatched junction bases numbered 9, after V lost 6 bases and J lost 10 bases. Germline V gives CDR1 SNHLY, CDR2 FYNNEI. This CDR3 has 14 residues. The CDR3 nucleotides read TGTGCCAGCAGGGTACCGGGACAGGGAGGAAAACTGTTTTTT. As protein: CASRVPGQGGKLFF. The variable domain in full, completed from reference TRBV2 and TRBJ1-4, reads EPEVTQTPSHQVTQMGQEVILRCVPISNHLYFYWYRQILGQKVEFLVSFYNNEISEKSEIFDDQFSVERPDGSNFTLKIRSTKLEDSAMYFCASRVPGQGGKLFFGSGTQLSVL.

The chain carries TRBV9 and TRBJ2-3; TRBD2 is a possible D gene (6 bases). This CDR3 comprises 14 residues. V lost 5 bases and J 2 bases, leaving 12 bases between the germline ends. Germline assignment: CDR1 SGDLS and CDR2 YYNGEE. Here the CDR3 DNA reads TGTGCCAGCAGTCTAGCGACCCTCACAGATACGCAGTATTTT. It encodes CASSLATLTDTQYF.